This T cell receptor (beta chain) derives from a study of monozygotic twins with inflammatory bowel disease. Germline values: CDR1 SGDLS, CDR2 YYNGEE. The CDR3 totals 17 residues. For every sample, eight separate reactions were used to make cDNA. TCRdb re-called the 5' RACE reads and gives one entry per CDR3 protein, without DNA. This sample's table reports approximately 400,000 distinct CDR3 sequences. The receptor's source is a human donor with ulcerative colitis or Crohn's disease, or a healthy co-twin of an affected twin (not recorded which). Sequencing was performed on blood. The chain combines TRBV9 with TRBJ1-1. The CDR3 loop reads CASSLRDRLPGNTEAFF.